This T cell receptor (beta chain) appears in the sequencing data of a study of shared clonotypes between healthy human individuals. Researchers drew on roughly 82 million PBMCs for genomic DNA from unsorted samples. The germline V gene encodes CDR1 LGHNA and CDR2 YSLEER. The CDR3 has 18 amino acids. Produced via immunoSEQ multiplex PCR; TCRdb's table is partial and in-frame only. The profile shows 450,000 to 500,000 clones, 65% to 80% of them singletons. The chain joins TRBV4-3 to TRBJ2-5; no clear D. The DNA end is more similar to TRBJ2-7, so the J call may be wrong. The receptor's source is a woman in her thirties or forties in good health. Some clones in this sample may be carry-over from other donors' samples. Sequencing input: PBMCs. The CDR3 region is CASSQAMELGRSSYEQYF. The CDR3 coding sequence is TGCGCCAGCAGCCAAGCAATGGAGTTGGGCCGGAGCTCCTACGAGCAGTACTTC.